Following are 9 T cell receptor beta chains from one sample sequenced in a study of CD8 T cells in ankylosing spondylitis. For these TCRs, the target antigens are not known. TCRdb processed the 5' RACE reads anew with MiXCR; each CDR3 protein has one entry. There are approximately 300,000 distinct CDR3 sequences in the sample; approximately 8% occur only once, and more than 12% lies in the top ten. Study results and caveats: Seemingly characteristic of ankylosing spondylitis blood was a TCR beta motif consisting of about 8 highly homologous variants.

The sample comprised blood, either unsorted or a sorted T cell fraction (not recorded which). The origin of the receptors is a male donor with ankylosing spondylitis.

This clonotype was found many times. The CDR3 is CSARPTRRFNEQFF. Here the CDR3 DNA reads TGCAGTGCTAGGCCCACTAGGCGATTCAATGAGCAGTTCTTC. V usage is TRBV20-1 and J usage is TRBJ2-1; weak D call: TRBD2 (5 bases). Germline CDR1 is DFQATT and CDR2 is SNEGSKA (reference sequence). This CDR3 comprises 14 residues. V was cut by 3 bases and J by 6 bases, with 15 bases left in between.

The V gene is TRBV7-3, the J gene TRBJ2-2, with TRBD2 as a possible D gene (5 bases). V was shortened by 4 bases and J by 5 bases, with 11 bases between the two germline ends. Germline loops: CDR1 SGHTA, CDR2 FQGTGA. There are 14 residues in the CDR3. The chain's CDR3 is CASSSGGWTGELFF. The CDR3 DNA reads TGTGCCAGCAGCTCTGGCGGGTGGACCGGGGAGCTGTTTTTT.

J is TRBJ2-7 and V is TRBV7-2; D possibly corresponds to TRBD1 (5 bases). The germline V and J ends were trimmed by 0 bases and 0 bases, with 9 bases remaining between them. Looked up from germline, CDR1 is SGHTA and CDR2 is FQGNSA. The length of the CDR3 is 15 residues. For the CDR3, the DNA is TGTGCCAGCAGCTTAGCGTGGACACACTCCTACGAGCAGTACTTC. This translates into CASSLAWTHSYEQYF.

The rearrangement uses TRBV29-1 and TRBJ1-4, with D possibly being TRBD1 (6 bases). From germline, CDR1 is SQVTM and CDR2 ANQGSEA. Trimming left V 3 bases short and J 4 bases short, with 12 bases between. This CDR3 is 14 amino acids long. CDR3 sequence: CSVDTGPVNEKLFF. The CDR3 coding sequence is TGCAGCGTTGACACAGGGCCGGTTAATGAAAAACTGTTTTTT.

There are many counts of this clonotype. The chain has TRBV2 and TRBJ2-5; TRBD1 aligns across 9 bases. The CDR3 extends over 15 amino acids. Germline V gene sequence: CDR1 SNHLY, CDR2 FYNNEI. Trimming removed 6 bases from V and 4 bases from J; junction bases left unmatched: 9. CDR3 nucleotides: TGTGCCAGCAGATCACGGGACAGGGTTCGAGAGACCCAGTACTTC. This gives the protein CASRSRDRVRETQYF. Supplemented by reference TRBV2 and TRBJ2-5, the full variable domain reads EPEVTQTPSHQVTQMGQEVILRCVPISNHLYFYWYRQILGQKVEFLVSFYNNEISEKSEIFDDQFSVERPDGSNFTLKIRSTKLEDSAMYFCASRSRDRVRETQYFGPGTRLLVL.

This clonotype was detected only a few times. The chain carries TRBV10-3 and TRBJ2-3; TRBD1 might be the D (5 bases). Trimming took 10 bases from V and 3 from J, leaving 8 bases between them. This CDR3 spans 11 amino acids. Germline assignment: CDR1 ENHRY and CDR2 SYGVKD. For the CDR3, the DNA is TGTGCCAGTCAGGGAACAGATACGCAGTATTTT. Amino acid sequence: CASQGTDTQYF.

There are a few counts of this clonotype. The rearrangement links TRBV19 to TRBJ2-1, with a weak D call TRBD2 (6 bases). This CDR3 contains 14 residues. Looked up from germline, CDR1 is LNHDA and CDR2 is SQIVND (reference sequence). V gave up 10 bases and J gave up 7 bases, with 20 bases separating them. CDR3 region: CAIGWGGVGNEQFF. The CDR3, as DNA: TGTGCCATTGGTTGGGGCGGGGTTGGGAATGAGCAGTTCTTC.

In this sample, this clonotype turned up many times. The chain joins TRBV20-1 to TRBJ1-5; TRBD1 is a possible D gene (6 bases). This CDR3 has 17 residues. Germline V gene lookup returns CDR1 DFQATT and CDR2 SNEGSKA (reference sequence). The V end lost 6 bases, the J end lost 0 bases, and 21 bases lay between the germline ends. CDR3: CSARTQRGGYSNQPQHF. CDR3 sequence (DNA): TGCAGTGCCAGGACCCAAAGGGGGGGATATAGCAATCAGCCCCAGCATTTT.

This clonotype occurred a few times. This chain links TRBV4-3 with TRBJ1-2; no clear D gene. The CDR3 spans 16 residues. V was pared by 0 bases and J by 2 bases, with 13 bases between. Germline V gene sequence: CDR1 LGHNA, CDR2 YSLEER. The CDR3 sequence is CASSQDIARSNYGYTF. CDR3 DNA: TGCGCCAGCAGCCAAGACATCGCCCGCTCCAACTATGGCTACACCTTC.